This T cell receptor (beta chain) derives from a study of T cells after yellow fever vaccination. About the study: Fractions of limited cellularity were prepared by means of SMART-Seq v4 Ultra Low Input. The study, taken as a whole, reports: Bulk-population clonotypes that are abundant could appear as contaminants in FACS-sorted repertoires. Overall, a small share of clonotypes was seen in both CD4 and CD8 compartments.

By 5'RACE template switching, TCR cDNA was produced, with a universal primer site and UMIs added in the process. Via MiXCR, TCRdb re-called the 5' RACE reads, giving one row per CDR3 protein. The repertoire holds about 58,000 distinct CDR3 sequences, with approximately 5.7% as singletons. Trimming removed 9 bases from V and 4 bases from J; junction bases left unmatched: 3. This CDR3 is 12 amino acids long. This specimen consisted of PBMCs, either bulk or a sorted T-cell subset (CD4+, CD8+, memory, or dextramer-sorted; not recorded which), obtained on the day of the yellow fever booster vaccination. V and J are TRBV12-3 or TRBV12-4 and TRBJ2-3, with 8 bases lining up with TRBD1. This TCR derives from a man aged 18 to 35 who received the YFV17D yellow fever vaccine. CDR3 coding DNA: TGTGCCAGTGACAGGGGCGCAGATACGCAGTATTTT. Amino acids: CASDRGADTQYF.